This is a list of T cell receptor beta chains from one sample in a study of blood T cell repertoires in COVID-19. Only in-frame clones appear in the TCRdb table, and some are missing; sequencing was by immunoSEQ multiplex PCR. The table has 75,000 to 100,000 clones, roughly 80% seen once. Sequencing was done on a sample of peripheral blood. Receptor source: a man aged 55 to 70 with acute or convalescent COVID-19. Each CDR3 is given with its conserved first and last residue. D genes are given only for firm matches. Size is omitted from some rows. Given values are once, few, many or a class for expanded clones.

TRBD2	.	TRBJ2-2	TRBV7-9	TGTGCCAGCGACACGGGGCTAGCGGGGAATACCGGGGAGCTGTTTTTT	CASDTGLAGNTGELFF
TRBD1	.	TRBJ1-5	TRBV7-9	TGTGCCAGCAGCCCGACAGGGGCGGGCAGCAATCAGCCCCAGCATTTT	CASSPTGAGSNQPQHF
.	.	TRBJ1-4	TRBV10-2	TGCGCCAGCAAACGGAGAGGGAACCTTGTGGCTAATGAAAAACTGTTTTTT	CASKRRGNLVANEKLFF
.	once	TRBJ2-1	TRBV6-2/TRBV6-3	TGTGCCAGCAGCCTACAGGGAGTGGTCCCGGTCACGTTCTTC	CASSLQGVVPVTFF
.	.	TRBJ2-7	TRBV2	TGTGCCAGCAGTGTCCCCCAGGACTACGAGCAGTACTTC	CASSVPQDYEQYF
.	.	TRBJ2-7	TRBV11-2	TGTGCCAGCAGCCCTCCTGGTCCGGGGCAGTACTTC	CASSPPGPGQYF
TRBD2	.	TRBJ2-5	TRBV10-3	TGTGCCATCAGTGAGTCGGAGCGGGGGGGAGCCCGGGAGACCCAGTACTTC	CAISESERGGARETQYF
.	.	TRBJ1-6	TRBV7-6	TGTGCCAGCAGCTTAGTGGGGAGCTCCTATAATTCACCCCTCCACTTT	CASSLVGSSYNSPLHF
.	few	TRBJ1-1	TRBV5-5	TGTGCCAGCAGCTTACAGGGTGCGAACACTGAAGCTTTCTTT	CASSLQGANTEAFF
.	few	TRBJ2-7	TRBV30	TGTGCCTGGAGTCGCAAGGGGGTTACGTACGAGCAGTACTTC	CAWSRKGVTYEQYF
TRBD2	.	TRBJ2-1	TRBV10-2	TGCGCCAGTTTCCTGTTGGCGGGAGCCTACAATGAGCAGTTCTTC	CASFLLAGAYNEQFF
.	.	TRBJ1-2	TRBV6-5	TGTGCCAGCAAAGCAGGGTTAATGTCCCTATATGGCTACACCTTC	CASKAGLMSLYGYTF
TRBD1	.	TRBJ1-2	TRBV9	TGTGCCAGCAGCGCAAGACAGGGTATATATGGCTACACCTTC	CASSARQGIYGYTF
TRBD1	.	TRBJ1-2	TRBV6-5	TGTGCCAGCAGTTACGCCCTGGACAGGGAATTCTATGGCTACACCTTC	CASSYALDREFYGYTF
.	once	TRBJ1-1	TRBV5-4	TGTGCCAGCAGCTTCCCACAGGGCGGAACTGAAGCTTTCTTT	CASSFPQGGTEAFF
.	.	TRBJ1-5	TRBV29-1	TGCAGCGTTGAGGGCCAGCCCCAGCATTTT	CSVEGQPQHF
.	.	TRBJ1-2	TRBV2	TGTGCCAGCAGGGCCGGGGTCGCTGGCTACACCTTC	CASRAGVAGYTF
.	.	TRBJ1-6	TRBV9	TGTGCCAGCAGCGCCGCAGGGAGGTTAGATAATTCACCCCTCCACTTT	CASSAAGRLDNSPLHF
TRBD2	.	TRBJ2-1	TRBV6-4	TGTGCCAGCAGTGGGGTAGCGGGGGAGCAGTTCTTC	CASSGVAGEQFF
TRBD2	.	TRBJ2-5	TRBV7-9	TGTGCCAGCAGCTTAGGGGTAGCGGGTTCCTTCGGAAAAGAGACCCAGTACTTC	CASSLGVAGSFGKETQYF
.	few	TRBJ2-3	TRBV5-4	TGTGCCAGCAGCTTGGTCCTAGCAGGCACCACAGATACGCAGTATTTT	CASSLVLAGTTDTQYF